A single sample gave rise to the 16 T cell receptor beta chains below, sequenced in a study of blood T cell repertoires in COVID-19 (dated by TCRdb to 2020 to 2022). To prepare the library, the immunoSEQ multiplex PCR assay was applied. TCRdb mirrors the immuneACCESS table, restricted to in-frame sequences. Some clones are absent from its copies; in checked studies, under half trace to an unresolved V gene, and the reason for the others is unknown. This sample lists 300,000 to 350,000 clones; about nine tenths were detected once. The ten largest clones represent roughly 2.3% of the sample. The sample consisted of peripheral blood. These receptors were collected from a man between 18 and 35 years old with active or convalescent COVID-19.

The gene calls are TRBV4-1 and TRBJ1-5; a weak D match, TRBD1 (6 bases). The CDR3 contains 19 residues. The germline V and J ends were trimmed by 4 bases and 0 bases, with 22 bases remaining between them. CDR1 is MGHRA and CDR2 is YSYEKL in the germline V gene. The DNA of the CDR3 is TGCGCCAGCAGCCCCCTTCAAGGGGGGAGGGGCTATAGCAATCAGCCCCAGCATTTT. It translates to CASSPLQGGRGYSNQPQHF.

This clone was counted only a few times. V gene TRBV2 combines with J gene TRBJ2-2, with 10 bases that match TRBD2. The CDR3 sequence is 16 residues long. Germline CDR1 and CDR2: SNHLY and FYNNEI. V lost 11 bases and J lost 4; bases outside the gene matches: 13. The CDR3 nucleotides read TGTGCCGGCCACGGTAGCGGGGGGCTCGGCACCGGGGAGCTGTTTTTT. Translation: CAGHGSGGLGTGELFF.

This sequence joins TRBV4-1 and TRBJ2-3; TRBD2 aligns across 8 bases. J was trimmed by 2 bases and V by 6 bases; bases with no gene match: 13. The CDR3 is made up of 17 amino acids. The germline CDR1 and CDR2 sequences are MGHRA and YSYEKL. CDR3 region: CASRRTAGATNTDTQYF. CDR3 bases: TGCGCCAGCAGACGAACAGCGGGGGCGACCAACACAGATACGCAGTATTTT.

The V gene is TRBV5-1, the J gene TRBJ2-7; no clear D gene. Germline loops: CDR1 SGHRS, CDR2 YFSETQ. This CDR3 has 14 amino acids. V lost 4 bases and J lost 0, with 11 bases in between. The DNA of the CDR3 is TGCGCCAGCAGCCCCCGACATAGCTCCTACGAGCAGTACTTC. Its protein product is CASSPRHSSYEQYF.

V and J are TRBV28 and TRBJ1-4; TRBD1 matches at 11 bases. Germline V gives CDR1 MDHEN, CDR2 SYDVKM. After removal of 5 bases from V and 8 bases from J, the junction contained 7 bases not matched to a gene. The CDR3 covers 15 residues. CDR3 DNA sequence: TGTGCCAGCAGTGCAGCCGGGACAGGGGGAGAAAAACTGTTTTTT. This codes for CASSAAGTGGEKLFF.

This clone appeared a single time. The chain links TRBV6-1 to TRBJ1-5; 7 bases fit TRBD1. The junction had 7 bases not matched to a gene; V was cut back by 2 bases and J by 3 bases. The CDR3 sequence is 16 residues long. Germline V gene sequence: CDR1 MNHNS, CDR2 SASEGT. CDR3 region: CASSEIPQGTNQPQHF. In DNA, the CDR3 is TGTGCCAGCAGTGAAATCCCACAGGGGACCAATCAGCCCCAGCATTTT.

J is TRBJ1-1 and V is TRBV7-9; TRBD1 is a possible D gene (5 bases). Germline values: CDR1 SEHNR, CDR2 FQNEAQ (reference sequence). The CDR3 consists of 18 residues. Trimming stripped 8 bases from V and 1 base from J, with 26 bases between. CDR3 loop: CASELGVDVLGGNTEAFF. Here the CDR3 DNA reads TGTGCCAGCGAACTAGGCGTCGACGTCCTGGGGGGGAACACTGAAGCTTTCTTT.

This clone has more than one count but fewer than ten. This chain joins TRBV5-4 and TRBJ2-3; D not certain. CDR3 size: 12 residues. CDR1 is SGHNT and CDR2 is YYREEE in the germline V gene (reference sequence). The ends were cut back, 4 bases at V and 2 bases at J, with 5 bases in the middle. The CDR3 region is CASSLDTDTQYF. In nucleotides, the CDR3 is TGTGCCAGCAGCCTAGACACAGATACGCAGTATTTT.

The chain links TRBV4-1 to TRBJ2-2, with 10 bases lining up with TRBD1. J gave up 4 bases and V 3 bases, and 8 bases lay outside the gene matches. The CDR3 runs to 17 residues. Germline loops: CDR1 MGHRA, CDR2 YSYEKL. In nucleotides, the CDR3 is TGCGCCAGCAGCCAGGCACTCGGACAGGGGGGCACCGGGGAGCTGTTTTTT. This translates into CASSQALGQGGTGELFF.

This chain uses TRBV19 with TRBJ1-2; D may be TRBD1 (6 bases). The CDR3 contains 13 residues. CDR1 is LNHDA and CDR2 is SQIVND in the germline V gene (reference sequence). V lost 4 bases to trimming and J lost 4 bases, with 10 bases between them. In DNA form, the CDR3 reads TGTGCCAGTAGTACAACGGACAGCTATGGCTACACCTTC. Translating it yields CASSTTDSYGYTF.

This chain joins TRBV29-1 and TRBJ2-1; 9 bases match TRBD2. The V gene end was trimmed by 7 bases and the J gene end by 5 bases; junction bases not matched to a gene: 9. This CDR3 contains 14 residues. Germline V gene sequence: CDR1 SQVTM, CDR2 ANQGSEA. The CDR3 nucleotides read TGCAGCGCTGGGGGCGGGAGGGCAGACAATGAGCAGTTCTTC. Translating it yields CSAGGGRADNEQFF.

The chain uses TRBV7-8 and TRBJ2-3, with D possibly TRBD1 on 5 matching bases. The CDR3 extends over 19 amino acids. CDR1 and CDR2 from the germline V gene are SGHVS and FQNEAQ. V was shortened by 2 bases and J by 0 bases, with 21 bases between the two germline ends. Here the CDR3 DNA reads TGTGCCAGCAGCTTAATTGGCTTAACAGGCTACCCTAGCACAGATACGCAGTATTTT. Amino acids: CASSLIGLTGYPSTDTQYF.

Only one count was recorded for this clone. The rearrangement joins TRBV7-6 to TRBJ2-1; TRBD2 aligns across 8 bases. The germline CDR1 and CDR2 sequences are SGHVS and FNYEAQ. The CDR3 extends over 16 amino acids. V trimming: 1 base; J trimming: 4 bases; junction bases outside the gene matches: 6. Here the CDR3 reads CASSLVLAEQYNEQFF. The CDR3 DNA reads as TGTGCCAGCAGCTTAGTACTAGCGGAACAATACAATGAGCAGTTCTTC.

This chain joins TRBV5-1 and TRBJ2-7; TRBD1 matches 12 bases. CDR1 and CDR2 (germline): SGHRS, YFSETQ. The CDR3 has 15 residues. V lost 6 bases and J lost 10; bases outside the gene matches: 14. CDR3 loop: CASTTSGTGGSSQYF. The CDR3 DNA is TGCGCCAGCACCACATCCGGGACAGGGGGCTCGAGCCAGTACTTC.

This clone showed up just a few times. This chain links TRBV12-3 or TRBV12-4 with TRBJ1-6; weak D call: TRBD1 (5 bases). V was trimmed by 3 bases and J by 11 bases, leaving 11 bases between them. The CDR3 is 13 residues long. CDR3: CASSFRDSAPLHF. The CDR3 bases are TGTGCCAGCAGTTTCAGGGATAGTGCACCCCTCCACTTT.

This clone occurred a few times. This chain links TRBV2 with TRBJ2-5, with a weak D call TRBD2 (6 bases). Germline-derived CDR1 and CDR2 are SNHLY and FYNNEI. The CDR3 loop spans 15 amino acids. V shed 6 bases and J shed 1 base, with 15 bases lying between them. CDR3 protein: CASRPLGGPQETQYF. The CDR3, as DNA: TGTGCCAGCAGACCCTTGGGGGGACCCCAAGAGACCCAGTACTTC.